Listed here are 26 T cell receptor beta chains from one sample, sequenced in a study of cytomegalovirus exposure and HLA in healthy donors (dated by TCRdb to the late 2010s). Library prep was done by the immunoSEQ multiplex PCR assay. A mixture of 60 forward primers for TCR Vbeta segments and 13 reverse primers for TCR Jbeta segments was used in the multiplex PCR. Entries here come from immuneACCESS through TCRdb and include only in-frame sequences with V and J called. Some clones fail to appear in such tables; in the studies checked, an unresolved V gene covers under half of the shortfall, and the cause of the remainder is unknown. This sample holds 150,000 to 200,000 clones; 79% were observed only once. About 2.2% of the sample rests with the top ten. The source material was PBMCs. These receptors were taken from a woman aged 50 to 60 in good health and CMV-seronegative.

The CDR3 coding sequence is TGTGCCAGCAGTTACACGGGTTCCAGAGAGACCCAGTACTTC. Translated: CASSYTGSRETQYF. V is TRBV6-5 and J is TRBJ2-5; no firm D call. CDR3 length equals 14 residues. The germline V gene has CDR1 MNHEY and CDR2 SVGAGI. V lost 2 bases and J lost 4, with 11 bases in between.

This chain links TRBV19 with TRBJ1-1, with 9 bases lining up with TRBD1. The CDR3 covers 14 residues. The germline V gene has CDR1 LNHDA and CDR2 SQIVND (reference sequence). The ends lost 8 bases at V and 5 bases at J; junction bases unmatched: 9. The CDR3, as DNA: TGTGCCAGTGCCATACAGGGGGCTGGAACTGAAGCTTTCTTT. Protein: CASAIQGAGTEAFF.

The chain joins TRBV27 to TRBJ1-5, with unresolved D. The V end was cut by 5 bases, the J end by 0 bases, with 5 bases between. Germline V gene lookup returns CDR1 MNHEY and CDR2 SMNVEV (reference sequence). This CDR3 region has 13 residues. The CDR3: CASSTISNQPQHF. The CDR3 nucleotides read TGTGCCAGCAGTACAATTAGCAATCAGCCCCAGCATTTT.

The chain links TRBV19 to TRBJ1-5; 7 bases agree with TRBD1. Germline CDR1 LNHDA, CDR2 SQIVND (reference sequence). V was clipped by 1 base and J by 1 base; unmatched bases: 7. The CDR3 spans 17 residues. In DNA form, the CDR3 reads TGTGCCAGTAGTATAGGGACAGGAGGAGTGAGCAATCAGCCCCAGCATTTT. Encoded protein: CASSIGTGGVSNQPQHF.

This chain connects TRBV4-2 to TRBJ2-3; 12 bases are shared with TRBD2. The CDR3 runs 16 residues. The germline V gene encodes CDR1 LGHNA and CDR2 YNFKEQ. Unmatched junction bases numbered 6, after V lost 4 bases and J lost 4 bases. The CDR3 DNA reads TGTGCCAGCAGCCCCCGACTAGCGGGGGAATCAGATACGCAGTATTTT. Amino acid sequence: CASSPRLAGESDTQYF.

The CDR3 coding sequence is TGTGCCAGCAGCGTAGACAGGCCTAATGAAAAACTGTTTTTT. Its translation: CASSVDRPNEKLFF. V and J are TRBV9 and TRBJ1-4; D may be TRBD1 (5 bases). The CDR3 is made up of 14 amino acids. Germline lookup yields CDR1 SGDLS and CDR2 YYNGEE. V was shortened by 0 bases and J by 3 bases, with 6 bases between the two germline ends.

The chain is built from TRBV28 and TRBJ2-1, with D unresolved. Germline-derived CDR1 and CDR2 are MDHEN and SYDVKM. The ends were cut back, 3 bases at V and 10 bases at J, with 7 bases in the middle. The CDR3 covers 11 residues. Here the CDR3 reads CASSFLGEQFF. In nucleotides, the CDR3 is TGTGCCAGCAGTTTCCTCGGGGAGCAGTTCTTC.

This clone has just a few counts. The rearrangement uses TRBV28 and TRBJ1-6, with D hard to call. Germline V CDR1 and CDR2: MDHEN, SYDVKM. V was trimmed by 3 bases and J by 2 bases, leaving 11 bases between them. The CDR3 is 16 amino acids. The CDR3 DNA sequence: TGTGCCAGCAGTTTGGGTACAGTCCCCTATAATTCACCCCTCCACTTT. Translation: CASSLGTVPYNSPLHF.

The chain recombines TRBV5-6 with TRBJ2-2, with TRBD1 matching 8 bases. Germline V CDR1 and CDR2: SGHDT, YYEEEE. V lost 0 bases and J lost 4; bases outside the gene matches: 2. This CDR3 comprises 15 residues. CDR3 nucleotide sequence: TGTGCCAGCAGCTTGGCGGGACAGGTCACCGGGGAGCTGTTTTTT. This encodes CASSLAGQVTGELFF.

The chain's CDR3 is CASSQDYRGFQGRQETQYF. In nucleotides, the CDR3 is TGTGCCAGCAGCCAAGATTATAGGGGTTTTCAGGGGCGGCAAGAGACCCAGTACTTC. The rearrangement links TRBV4-2 to TRBJ2-5; D might be TRBD1 (6 bases). CDR3 length equals 19 residues. Germline V gives CDR1 LGHNA, CDR2 YNFKEQ. Trimming removed 0 bases from V and 2 bases from J, with 22 bases in between.

This clone was counted a single time. The CDR3 nucleotides read TGTGCCAGCAGCTTAATGGGCGGGCTGAACACCGGGGAGCTGTTTTTT. Translation gives CASSLMGGLNTGELFF. The J gene is TRBJ2-2, the V gene TRBV11-3; weak D call: TRBD2 (5 bases). The length of the CDR3 is 16 residues. V was pared by 2 bases and J by 1 base, with 11 bases between. Per the germline V gene, CDR1 is SGHNT and CDR2 is YENEEA.

CDR3 bases: TGCGCCAGCAGCTTGTCGCAGGGGGCGAGGACTTTCTTT. Encoded protein: CASSLSQGARTFF. The V call is TRBV5-1, the J call TRBJ1-1, with TRBD1 matching 8 bases. With V trimmed by 1 base and J by 12 bases, 8 bases remained unmatched. CDR1 and CDR2 (germline): SGHRS, YFSETQ. This CDR3 has 13 amino acids.

This chain connects TRBV15 to TRBJ1-4, with D tentatively TRBD1 (5 bases). V lost 8 bases and J lost 8, with 21 bases in between. Germline V CDR1 and CDR2: LNHNV, YYDKDF (reference sequence). This CDR3 is 15 amino acids long. The CDR3 region has the DNA TGTGCCACCTCTCCTGGGTCAGGGCGAGAAGAAAAACTGTTTTTT. It specifies CATSPGSGREEKLFF.

The chain is built from TRBV10-3 and TRBJ2-7; TRBD1 matches at 7 bases. This CDR3 is built from 17 residues. Germline V gives CDR1 ENHRY, CDR2 SYGVKD. V was clipped by 0 bases and J by 2 bases; unmatched bases: 10. CDR3 nucleotides: TGTGCCATCAGTGAGTCACCCCGGACAGGTGGGACCTACGAGCAGTACTTC. The encoded protein is CAISESPRTGGTYEQYF.

A few counts support this clone. The rearrangement uses TRBV5-6 and TRBJ1-1, with unresolved D. V was trimmed by 1 base and J by 0 bases, leaving 22 bases between them. The CDR3 has 19 amino acids. CDR1 and CDR2 (germline): SGHDT, YYEEEE. CDR3 region: CASSLRRWESDGMNTEAFF. CDR3 in DNA: TGTGCCAGCAGCTTGCGTCGGTGGGAGTCAGACGGGATGAACACTGAAGCTTTCTTT.

CDR3 nucleotides: TGTGCCATCTCTAGACAGGGAAATTCACCCCTCCACTTT. Its translation is CAISRQGNSPLHF. The V gene is TRBV6-6, the J gene TRBJ1-6, with 7 bases aligning to TRBD1. The CDR3 sequence is 13 residues long. V shed 10 bases, J shed 7 bases, and the junction held 7 bases outside the gene matches. CDR1 is MNHNY, CDR2 SVGAGI, per germline (reference sequence).

The V gene is TRBV5-1, the J gene TRBJ1-1, with D maybe TRBD1 (5 bases). Germline CDR1 reads SGHRS; CDR2 reads YFSETQ. Between the trimmed V and J ends, which lost 4 bases and 4 bases, there was a span of 11 bases. The CDR3 has 13 amino acids. CDR3 DNA sequence: TGCGCCAGCAGCATCAGGGTAGGCACTGAAGCTTTCTTT. Protein: CASSIRVGTEAFF. The full variable domain, rest sourced from reference TRBV5-1 and TRBJ1-1, is KAGVTQTPRYLIKTRGQQVTLSCSPISGHRSVSWYQQTPGQGLQFLFEYFSETQRNKGNFPGRFSGRQFSNSRSEMNVSTLELGDSALYLCASSIRVGTEAFFGQGTRLTVV.

This chain links TRBV28 with TRBJ1-6; D is possibly TRBD1 (6 bases). The CDR3 runs 15 residues. V was clipped by 4 bases and J by 4 bases, with 11 bases between them. Germline V gene sequence: CDR1 MDHEN, CDR2 SYDVKM. CDR3 sequence reads: CASSWGQRYNSPLHF. Written as DNA, the CDR3 is TGTGCCAGCAGTTGGGGGCAAAGGTATAATTCACCCCTCCACTTT.

The chain employs TRBV5-4 and TRBJ1-6, with 9 bases identical to TRBD1. CDR3 size: 14 residues. V shed 4 bases, J shed 7 bases, and the junction held 3 bases outside the gene matches. Germline-derived CDR1 and CDR2 are SGHNT and YYREEE (reference sequence). CDR3 residues: CASSPTGGNSPLHF. The CDR3 nucleotides are TGTGCCAGCAGCCCCACAGGGGGCAATTCACCCCTCCACTTT.

A single count supports this clone. The chain joins TRBV10-3 to TRBJ2-1; no reliable D call. The CDR3 runs 16 residues. The germline V gene has CDR1 ENHRY and CDR2 SYGVKD. The germline V and J ends were trimmed by 2 bases and 2 bases, with 13 bases remaining between them. In DNA, the CDR3 is TGTGCCATCAGTGAGAGTTCAGGTCCGACCTACAATGAGCAGTTCTTC. Encoded protein: CAISESSGPTYNEQFF.

The chain joins TRBV9 to TRBJ1-3, with 9 bases that match TRBD1. Germline V gene data show CDR1 as SGDLS and CDR2 as YYNGEE. The CDR3 sequence is 16 residues long. J was trimmed by 0 bases and V by 4 bases; bases with no gene match: 5. The DNA for the CDR3 is TGTGCCAGCAGCAAAGGACAGGGGATCTCTGGAAACACCATATATTTT. Protein product: CASSKGQGISGNTIYF. The variable domain in full, with the rest retrieved from reference TRBV9 and TRBJ1-3, is DSGVTQTPKHLITATGQRVTLRCSPRSGDLSVYWYQQSLDQGLQFLIQYYNGEERAKGNILERFSAQQFPDLHSELNLSSLELGDSALYFCASSKGQGISGNTIYFGEGSWLTVV.

This clone occurred a few times. This rearrangement joins TRBV7-9 to TRBJ1-2; tentatively, D is TRBD1 (6 bases). V was clipped by 5 bases and J by 1 base, with 11 bases between them. The length of the CDR3 is 14 residues. Germline CDR1 SEHNR, CDR2 FQNEAQ (reference sequence). CDR3: CASSPQQGNYGYTF. CDR3 DNA sequence: TGTGCCAGCAGCCCCCAACAGGGTAACTATGGCTACACCTTC.

This rearrangement joins TRBV2 to TRBJ1-2; 8 positions match TRBD1. J lost 4 bases, V lost 1 base, and 5 bases had no gene match. This CDR3 is 15 amino acids long. CDR1 is SNHLY and CDR2 is FYNNEI in the germline V gene. CDR3 region: CASSEVGQGVYGYTF. CDR3 DNA: TGTGCCAGCAGTGAAGTCGGACAGGGAGTCTATGGCTACACCTTC.

The chain employs TRBV4-1 and TRBJ1-1; TRBD1 matches 9 bases. V shed 4 bases and J 8 bases; nucleotides not matched to a gene: 5. Looked up from germline, CDR1 is MGHRA and CDR2 is YSYEKL. CDR3 length equals 13 residues. CDR3 residues: CASSLQGAREAFF. Here the CDR3 DNA reads TGCGCCAGCAGCCTACAGGGGGCGCGGGAAGCTTTCTTT.

The chain uses TRBV28 and TRBJ1-6, with D tentatively TRBD1 (6 bases). Germline V gene lookup returns CDR1 MDHEN and CDR2 SYDVKM. Trimming took 7 bases from V and 9 from J, leaving 19 bases between them. The CDR3 spans 15 residues. The CDR3 DNA sequence: TGTGCCAGCACTTCTCTCAGGGGTAATGGTTCACCCCTCCACTTT. Amino acids: CASTSLRGNGSPLHF. The variable domain in full, completed from reference TRBV28 and TRBJ1-6, reads DVKVTQSSRYLVKRTGEKVFLECVQDMDHENMFWYRQDPGLGLRLIYFSYDVKMKEKGDIPEGYSVSREKKERFSLILESASTNQTSMYLCASTSLRGNGSPLHFGNGTRLTVT.

The genes are TRBV28 and TRBJ1-3; D is unclear. This CDR3 contains 15 residues. Trimming stripped 7 bases from V and 0 bases from J, with 13 bases between. Germline V lookup: CDR1 MDHEN, CDR2 SYDVKM. The CDR3 protein is CASTPDGLSGNTIYF. The CDR3 DNA sequence: TGTGCCAGCACCCCGGACGGACTCTCTGGAAACACCATATATTTT.